Reported below is one T cell receptor beta chain. Germline V gene lookup returns CDR1 SEHNR and CDR2 FQNEAQ (reference sequence). J was trimmed by 3 bases and V by 0 bases; bases with no gene match: 12. There are 19 residues in the CDR3. This entry is derived from a study of T cell changes during pregnancy in multiple sclerosis. TCRdb's copy holds only in-frame clones and misses some; the assay was immunoSEQ multiplex PCR. The data contain tens of thousands of clones, roughly 90% of them singletons. The clonotype originates from a female donor in good health, enrolled as a control in a pregnancy study. The rearrangement uses TRBV7-9 and TRBJ2-5, with TRBD2 identical over 11 bases. The specimen was peripheral blood, collected in the first trimester of pregnancy. The CDR3 sequence: CASSLAWGASGRTEETQYF. CDR3 DNA sequence: TGTGCCAGCAGCTTAGCTTGGGGGGCTAGCGGGAGGACCGAAGAGACCCAGTACTTC.